This T cell receptor (beta chain) came from a study of T cell clonotyping in hematopoietic cell transplantation. For the study at large: Pretransplant recipient samples were taken after cytoreduction. Broader study findings: No sorting was done, leaving CD4 and CD8 contributions mixed. At the given depth, recipient repertoires were over 95% de novo clonotypes. After transplant, recipient diversity fell while pathologically expanded clonotypes grew through day 180.

Turning to this clone: The antigen is not known.

Time point here: recipient sample about 28 days before transplant, after cytoreduction. The protocol was immunoSEQ multiplex PCR, while the TCRdb copy is restricted to in-frame clones and leaves out a portion. The sample yields about 9,000 clones, roughly three quarters seen once. This CDR3 spans 13 amino acids. Looked up from germline, CDR1 is SGDLS and CDR2 is YYNGEE. V lost 4 bases and J 1 base, leaving 8 bases between the germline ends. This chain joins TRBV9 and TRBJ1-1; D is possibly TRBD1 (5 bases). Sequenced here: peripheral blood mononuclear cells, sampled before stem cell transplant. This clonotype originated in a man in his fifties or sixties with acute myeloid leukemia. Some clones in this sample may be carry-over from other donors' samples. CDR3 coding DNA: TGTGCCAGCAGCTTTACAGGGAACACTGAAGCTTTCTTT. Protein: CASSFTGNTEAFF. Based on the CDR3 plus reference TRBV9 and TRBJ1-1, the full variable domain is DSGVTQTPKHLITATGQRVTLRCSPRSGDLSVYWYQQSLDQGLQFLIQYYNGEERAKGNILERFSAQQFPDLHSELNLSSLELGDSALYFCASSFTGNTEAFFGQGTRLTVV.